This T cell receptor beta chain came from a study of cytomegalovirus exposure and HLA in healthy donors. Overall study: Earlier, 95 million to 130 million unique TCR beta sequences were recovered from approximately 200 million T cells by an analysis.

The CDR3 sequence is 12 residues long. The V end was cut by 8 bases, the J end by 2 bases, with 10 bases between. Germline V CDR1 and CDR2: MNHEY, SMNVEV (reference sequence). A multiplex PCR was run with 60 Vbeta primers and 13 Jbeta primers. TCRdb's copy holds only in-frame clones and misses some; the assay was immunoSEQ multiplex PCR. Found here are more than 150,000 clones, roughly 80% of them singletons; the top ten hold 1% to 1.5%. The sequenced material came from PBMCs. This receptor was taken from a man in his fifties in good health and CMV-seropositive. J is TRBJ2-7 and V is TRBV27; weak D call: TRBD2 (5 bases). For the CDR3, the DNA is TGTGCCAGCGGAGAGGGTACCTACGAGCAGTACTTC. Its translation: CASGEGTYEQYF.